This T cell receptor beta chain is drawn from a study of T cell responses to AZD1222 COVID-19 vaccine. CDR3 length: 14 amino acids. The junction had 7 bases not matched to a gene; V was cut back by 4 bases and J by 7 bases. Looked up from germline, CDR1 is SGHRS and CDR2 is YFSETQ. Study outcomes and limitations: White British donors predominated, females outnumbered males, and clonal diversity was possibly underestimated. With dominance at 160-218 and 743-854, vaccine-associated CD4 TCRs spanned spike. When two AZD1222 doses had been given, Spike-specific TCR breadth and depth rose.

Repertoires were generated with immunoSEQ multiplex PCR, while TCRdb's copy carries only in-frame clones and drops some. The repertoire holds some 150,000 clones, with about 90% as singletons. The sample holds one count of this clone. Its antigen is as yet unknown. Specimen: peripheral blood, collected on day 0 of MenACWY control vaccination. The source is an adult in good health. V is TRBV5-1 and J is TRBJ1-5; 8 positions agree with TRBD1. The CDR3 region is CASSPGQGGQPQHF. DNA for the CDR3: TGCGCCAGCAGCCCAGGACAGGGCGGCCAGCCCCAGCATTTT.